This T cell receptor beta chain emerged from a study of CD8 T cells in Susac syndrome. The CDR3 consists of 13 residues. V was shortened by 1 base and J by 4 bases, with 8 bases between the two germline ends. Germline loops: CDR1 SQVTM, CDR2 ANQGSEA. RNA totalling about 0.45 to 1 ug underwent reverse transcription with random hexamers. The CDR3 of TCR beta was amplified by immunoSEQ multiplex PCR across 54 Vbeta and 13 Jbeta. In TCRdb, the immunoSEQ multiplex PCR reads were re-called with MiXCR into one record per CDR3 protein. The sample holds 65,000 to 75,000 distinct CDR3 sequences, 85% to 95% seen once.

The chain carries TRBV29-1 and TRBJ1-5, with D possibly being TRBD1 (5 bases). Sequencing was carried out using CD8+ T cells from PBMCs. The clonotype originates from a human donor in good health. As DNA, the CDR3 is TGCAGCGTTGAAGGTCCAGGGAATCAGCCCCAGCATTTT. It codes for CSVEGPGNQPQHF.